This T cell receptor beta chain is from a study of beta chain features in type 1 diabetes. Study conclusions and caveats: Within each of all four CD4+ subsets, Type 1 diabetes patients had TCRB CDR3s that were moderately but significantly shorter. Possible PCR preference for shorter templates applied equally to patients and controls.

The V gene's germline CDR1 is SGDLS and CDR2 YYNGEE. V lost 2 bases and J 5 bases, leaving 13 bases between the germline ends. The CDR3 sequence is 14 residues long. Each donor gave one heparinised blood draw averaging about 116 mL. Details on this clone: The antigen is undetermined.

Every isolated RNA sample was fully reverse transcribed, so sequencing captured expressed TCRB transcripts. Generated by immunoSEQ multiplex PCR, the TCRdb table keeps only in-frame clones and is missing some. In the table there are around 500,000 clones, around 28% of which are singletons. J is TRBJ2-5 and V is TRBV9, with unresolved D. Sequenced sample: naive CD4+ T cells from blood. This clonotype was sampled from a man aged 18 to 29 in good health. Written as DNA, the CDR3 is TGTGCCAGCAGCGTCGAAGGGATGGGGGAGACCCAGTACTTC. Protein product: CASSVEGMGETQYF.